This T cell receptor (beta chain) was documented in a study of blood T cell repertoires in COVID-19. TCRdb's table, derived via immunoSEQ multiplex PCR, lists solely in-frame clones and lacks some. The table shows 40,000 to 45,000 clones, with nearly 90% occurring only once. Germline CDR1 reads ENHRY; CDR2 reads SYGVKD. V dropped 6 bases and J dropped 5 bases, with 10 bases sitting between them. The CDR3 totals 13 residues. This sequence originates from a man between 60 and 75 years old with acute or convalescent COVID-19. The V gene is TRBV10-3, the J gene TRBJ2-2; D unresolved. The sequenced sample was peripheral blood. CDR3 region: CAIRGRGTGELFF. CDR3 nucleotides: TGTGCCATCAGAGGTCGAGGTACCGGGGAGCTGTTTTTT.